The clone carrying this TCR beta chain was seen only a few times. The antigen remains unidentified. This CDR3 spans 16 amino acids. Trimming stripped 7 bases from V and 8 bases from J, with 23 bases between. Per germline, CDR1 SNHLY and CDR2 FYNNEI. This sample was included in a study of beta chain features in type 1 diabetes. Study-level findings and limits: High-TCR-expressing cells could be over-represented by cDNA sequencing. Type 1 diabetes patients had moderately but significantly shorter TCRB CDR3s in all four CD4+ subsets.

Populations isolated by sorting all had purity greater than 98%. As every portion of the isolated RNA was reverse transcribed, the sequencing read expressed TCRB transcripts. Deep immunoSEQ sequencing covered naive, central memory and regulatory T cell samples. Clones were read by immunoSEQ multiplex PCR, and TCRdb kept only the in-frame ones, dropping some. The table shows some 350,000 clones, with roughly 12% occurring only once. This TCR was sampled from a young woman with type 1 diabetes. Sequenced input: naive CD4+ T cells from blood. V gene TRBV2 combines with J gene TRBJ1-4; D call uncertain. The CDR3 reads CASKRRIGVEKEKLFF. CDR3 coding DNA: TGTGCCAGCAAGCGACGTATAGGAGTGGAGAAAGAAAAACTGTTTTTT.